Listed here is a single T cell receptor beta chain. Its antigen remains unidentified. Base qualities are not at hand, and no much larger clone is one base apart. The data originate from a study of OX40 agonist ivuxolimab in advanced cancers. Study-wide context: Ivuxolimab was an agonistic, fully human IgG2 monoclonal antibody directed against OX40 (CD134), a costimulatory receptor. Intravenous ivuxolimab was administered to patients every 2 weeks at six dose levels: 0.01, 0.1, 0.3, 1.5, 3 and 10 mg/kg. Of the roughly 50 dose-escalation patients, hepatocellular carcinoma was present in around 20, melanoma in roughly 15, renal cell carcinoma in 9 and head and neck cancer in 9. A male proportion of almost 85% and a mean age of about 60 years, ranging from about 20 to 80, were recorded for the dose-escalation cohort. Patients were allowed to have had prior anti-PD-1, anti-PD-L1 or anti-CTLA-4 therapy, and 40% of the dose-escalation patients had been treated with checkpoint inhibitors. Partial responses were achieved by three dose-escalation patients, of whom one had hepatocellular carcinoma and two had cutaneous melanoma. Peripheral TCRbeta sequencing aimed to test whether ivuxolimab altered TCR sequence diversity and caused clonal T-cell expansion. The paper covers the monotherapy dose-escalation part of the phase I ivuxolimab trial, which included N ≈ 52 patients. Broader findings and caveats from the paper: Low levels of normalized T-cell clonal expansion were also shown by some nonresponding patients. At doses of 0.1 to 3.0 mg/kg, clonal expansion of both CD4+ and CD8+ T cells in blood was seen between baseline and week 6. The antigen specificity of the clonally expanded peripheral T cells was not determined. After ivuxolimab, more expanded clones were found on average in CD8+ T cells than in CD4+ T cells. In partial responders in the 0.1-3.0 mg/kg groups, normalized peripheral clonal expansion was found to be among the lowest, especially among CD8+ T cells.

Patients with autoimmune disease history or receiving systemic immunosuppression were excluded from the trial. Peripheral blood for TCR sequencing was drawn from every dose cohort at baseline, at cycle 4 day 1 and at cycle 7 day 1. Samples came from an open-label, multicenter, first-in-human phase I dose-escalation trial of ivuxolimab. Adults with locally advanced or metastatic head and neck squamous cell, hepatocellular, melanoma or renal cell carcinoma were enrolled in the trial. Before TCR sequencing, CD4+ and CD8+ T cells were separately sorted from peripheral blood. Including cysteine and phenylalanine, the CDR3 has 12 amino acids. Of all the DNA, just the CDR3 is kept, 36 bases in frame from base 1. Based on the germline V gene, the CDR1 and CDR2 sequences are MNHEY and SVGAGI. Trimming accounts for 8 bases at V and 2 bases at J, while the number of junction bases matched to no gene is 0. Genomic DNA was isolated from the sorted cells so that the TCRbeta CDR3 region could be sequenced. TCRbeta CDR3 regions were sequenced using the immunoSEQ Assay. TCRdb limited this immuneACCESS table to in-frame rearrangements with V and J called. A share of clones is missing; checked studies link under half to unresolved V genes, and the rest is unexplained. The sample contains 65,000 to 85,000 clones, roughly 92% of them found a single time. Over 0.6% of the sample comes from the top ten.

This specimen was CD4+ or CD8+ T cells sorted from blood, taken in a trial of the OX40 agonist ivuxolimab. The V gene is TRBV6-5 and the J gene is TRBJ1-2; TRBD1 aligns with 9 central bases. The source is an adult with an advanced solid tumor such as melanoma, head and neck, liver or kidney cancer. The DNA sequence is TGTGCCAGCGGGACAGGGAACTATGGCTACACCTTC. This is translated as CASGTGNYGYTF.